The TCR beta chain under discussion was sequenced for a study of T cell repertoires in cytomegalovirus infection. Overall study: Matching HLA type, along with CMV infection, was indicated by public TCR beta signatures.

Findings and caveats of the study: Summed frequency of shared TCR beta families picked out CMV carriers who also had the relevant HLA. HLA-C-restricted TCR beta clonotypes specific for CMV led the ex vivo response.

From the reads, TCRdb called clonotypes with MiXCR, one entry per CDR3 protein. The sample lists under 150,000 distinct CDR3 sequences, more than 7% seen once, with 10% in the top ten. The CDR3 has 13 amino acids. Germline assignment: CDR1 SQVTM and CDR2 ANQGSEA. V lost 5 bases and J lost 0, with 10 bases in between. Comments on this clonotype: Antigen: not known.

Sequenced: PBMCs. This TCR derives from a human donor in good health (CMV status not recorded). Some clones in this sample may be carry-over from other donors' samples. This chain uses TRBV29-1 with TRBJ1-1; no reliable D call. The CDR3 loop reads CSVQTYLNTEAFF. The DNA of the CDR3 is TGCAGCGTTCAGACATATTTGAACACTGAAGCTTTCTTT.